The 3 T cell receptor beta chains in this list originate from one sample, sequenced in a study of blood T cell repertoires in COVID-19. Data came from immunoSEQ multiplex PCR; TCRdb stores just in-frame clones and leaves some out. Of more than 250,000 clones detected, around 87% appear once; the ten largest clones hold approximately 5%. Sample: PBMCs or T cells enriched from blood (not recorded which). The source of these receptors is a woman in her twenties or thirties who had recovered from COVID-19.

This clone was detected only once. J is TRBJ1-5 and V is TRBV3-1 (or the pseudogene TRBV3-2), with a possible D match to TRBD1 (5 bases). CDR3 length: 15 residues. Trimming removed 0 bases at V and 7 bases at J, with 13 bases between. Germline CDR1 reads LGHDT; CDR2 reads YNNKEL (reference sequence). In DNA, the CDR3 is TGTGCCAGCAGCCAAGATCCCAGGGCGGACCAGCCCCAGCATTTT. Its translation: CASSQDPRADQPQHF.

The V call is TRBV5-1, the J call TRBJ2-2, with a tentative D call TRBD2 (5 bases). The CDR3 has 15 amino acids. V was shortened by 1 base and J by 6 bases, with 13 bases between the two germline ends. Looked up from germline, CDR1 is SGHRS and CDR2 is YFSETQ. CDR3 sequence (DNA): TGCGCCAGCAGCTTGTTTGGTCTGGAGGCCGGGGAGCTGTTTTTT. This codes for CASSLFGLEAGELFF.

In this sample, this clone turned up once. This rearrangement joins TRBV7-2 to TRBJ2-3, with D possibly TRBD1 on 6 matching bases. This CDR3 comprises 14 residues. V was cut by 2 bases and J by 3 bases, with 9 bases left in between. Germline V gene data show CDR1 as SGHTA and CDR2 as FQGNSA. CDR3: CASSLLQGTDTQYF. The CDR3 bases are TGTGCCAGCAGCTTACTCCAGGGGACAGATACGCAGTATTTT.